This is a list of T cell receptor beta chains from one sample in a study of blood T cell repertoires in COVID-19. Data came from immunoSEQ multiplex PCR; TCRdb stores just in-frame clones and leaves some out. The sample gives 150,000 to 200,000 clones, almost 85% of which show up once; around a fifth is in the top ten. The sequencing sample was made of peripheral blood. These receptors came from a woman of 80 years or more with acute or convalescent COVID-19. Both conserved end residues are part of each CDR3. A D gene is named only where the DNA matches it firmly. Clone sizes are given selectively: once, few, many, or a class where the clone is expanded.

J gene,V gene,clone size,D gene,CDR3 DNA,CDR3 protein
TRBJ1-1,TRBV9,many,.,TGTGCCAGCAGCGCCCCTGACAGAAGCACTGAAGCTTTCTTT,CASSAPDRSTEAFF
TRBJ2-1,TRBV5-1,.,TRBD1,TGCGCCAGCACAGGGGGCGGGTCCCTCCTGTACAATGAGCAGTTCTTC,CASTGGGSLLYNEQFF
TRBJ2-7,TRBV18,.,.,TGTGCCAGCTCACCAGGCCTTGTCTCCTACGAGCAGTACTTC,CASSPGLVSYEQYF
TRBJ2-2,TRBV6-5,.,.,TGTGCCAGCCGTATAGGGAGCTTGAACACCGGGGAGCTGTTTTTT,CASRIGSLNTGELFF
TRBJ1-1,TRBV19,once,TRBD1,TGTGCCACCACGGACAGGGTGGGCATGAACACTGAAGCTTTCTTT,CATTDRVGMNTEAFF
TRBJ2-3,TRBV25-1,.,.,TGTGCCAGCAGTGATATACCTGGAGGAGATACGCAGTATTTT,CASSDIPGGDTQYF
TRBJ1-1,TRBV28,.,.,TGTGCCAGCAGTTTATCGAACAGGGCTGCCGCTTTCTTT,CASSLSNRAAAFF
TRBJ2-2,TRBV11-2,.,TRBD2,TGTGCCAGCAGCTCGGGACTAGCGGGAGGGGAGCTGTTTTTT,CASSSGLAGGELFF
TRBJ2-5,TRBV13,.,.,TGTGCCAGCAGCTTAGTCAGGGAGGATAAGGAGACCCAGTACTTC,CASSLVREDKETQYF
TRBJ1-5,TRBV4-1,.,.,TGCGCCAGCAGCCCCGAACACGGGAACGGACGGGGTCAGCCCCAGCATTTT,CASSPEHGNGRGQPQHF
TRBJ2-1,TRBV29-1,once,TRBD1,TGCAGCGTAGTTACCGGGACAGAATCCTACAATGAGCAGTTCTTC,CSVVTGTESYNEQFF
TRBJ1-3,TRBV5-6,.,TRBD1,TGTGCCAGCAGTTTGGACAGGCTCCCTGGAAACACCATATATTTT,CASSLDRLPGNTIYF
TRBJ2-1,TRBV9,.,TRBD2,TGTGCCAGCAGCGTAGGGAGCGGGATTTACAATGAGCAGTTCTTC,CASSVGSGIYNEQFF
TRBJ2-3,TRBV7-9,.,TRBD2,TGTGCCAGCAGCACCGGACTAGTGGGCACAGATACGCAGTATTTT,CASSTGLVGTDTQYF
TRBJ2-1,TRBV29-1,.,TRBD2,TGCAGCGTTGCTAGCGGGAGGGTCAATGAGCAGTTCTTC,CSVASGRVNEQFF
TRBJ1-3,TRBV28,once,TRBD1,TGTGCCAGCAGTAACCCTCGGCAGGGGGCGAGAAACACCATATATTTT,CASSNPRQGARNTIYF
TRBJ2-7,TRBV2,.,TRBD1,TGTGCCAGCAGTACCGGGACAGGAGGTGGTGAGCAGTACTTC,CASSTGTGGGEQYF
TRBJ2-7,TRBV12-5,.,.,TGTGCTAGTGGTTTGGGGATCAGTTTCACGGTCGGGTACGAGCAGTACTTC,CASGLGISFTVGYEQYF
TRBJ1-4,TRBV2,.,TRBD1,TGTGCCGGCACCGGACAGGCTACAACTAATGAAAAACTGTTTTTT,CAGTGQATTNEKLFF
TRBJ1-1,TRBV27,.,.,TGTGCCAGCAGTTTATCTGGTTGGGACATTAGAACTTTCTTT,CASSLSGWDIRTFF
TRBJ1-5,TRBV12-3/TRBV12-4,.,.,TGTGCCAGCTCGTGGGCAGGGGCTCAGCCCCAGCATTTT,CASSWAGAQPQHF
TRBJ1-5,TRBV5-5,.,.,TGTGCCAGCAGCTTGCAGGGAACAGGGCCCCAGCATTTT,CASSLQGTGPQHF
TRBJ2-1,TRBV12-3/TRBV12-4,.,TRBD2,TGTGCCAGCAGTTTCGCGGGAGTTGATGAGCAGTTCTTC,CASSFAGVDEQFF
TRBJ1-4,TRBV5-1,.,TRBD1,TGCGCCAGCAGCTTAGCCCCGACAGGGTTGGGGGAAAAACTGTTTTTT,CASSLAPTGLGEKLFF
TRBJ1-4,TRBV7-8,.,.,TGTGCCAGCAGCTTAAATTTTGGGGGGTCCCGGGAAAAACTGTTTTTT,CASSLNFGGSREKLFF
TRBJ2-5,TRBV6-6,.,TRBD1,TGTGCCAGCAGTTATGCCAGGGGGAATGTGCAGACCCAGTACTTC,CASSYARGNVQTQYF
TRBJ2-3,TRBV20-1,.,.,TGCAGTGCTAGTTCGGCCGGGACTGGCACAGATACGCAGTATTTT,CSASSAGTGTDTQYF
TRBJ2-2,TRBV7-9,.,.,TGTGCCAGCAGCTTATTCGCGGGGAACACCGGGGAGCTGTTTTTT,CASSLFAGNTGELFF
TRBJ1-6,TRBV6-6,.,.,TGTGCCAGCAGACATGACAGGTTGGACTCACCCCTCCACTTT,CASRHDRLDSPLHF
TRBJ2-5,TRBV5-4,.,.,TGTGCCAGCAGCTCGAACGGGCAGGGTCAGGAGACCCAGTACTTC,CASSSNGQGQETQYF
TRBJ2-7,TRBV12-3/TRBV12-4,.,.,TGTGCCAGCAGTTTTCGGGAGATCGAGCAGTACTTC,CASSFREIEQYF
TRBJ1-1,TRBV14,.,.,TGTGCCAGCAGCCCGAGACGGAGAGGGGAAGCTTTCTTT,CASSPRRRGEAFF
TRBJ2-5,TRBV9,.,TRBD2,TGTGCCAGCAGCGTAGCGCCCCTAGCGGGGGAGACCCAGTACTTC,CASSVAPLAGETQYF
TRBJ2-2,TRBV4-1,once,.,TGCGCCAGCAGCCAAGTGACAGCCACCGGGGAGCTGTTTTTT,CASSQVTATGELFF
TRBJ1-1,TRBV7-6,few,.,TGTGCCAGCAGCTTAGTGGGGGGGGGCACTGAAGCTTTCTTT,CASSLVGGGTEAFF
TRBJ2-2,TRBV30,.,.,TGTGCCTGGAGTAAGGGGCACCGGGAGCTGTTTTTT,CAWSKGHRELFF
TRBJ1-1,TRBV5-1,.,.,TGCGCCAGCAGCTCAACAGGGTTGAACACTGAAGCTTTCTTT,CASSSTGLNTEAFF
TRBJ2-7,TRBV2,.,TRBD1,TGTGCCAGCAGTTCGACAGGGCTGGGCTACGAGCAGTACTTC,CASSSTGLGYEQYF
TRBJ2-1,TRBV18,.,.,TGTGCCAGCTCACCACAGACTTCAGTGGGCTACAATGAGCAGTTCTTC,CASSPQTSVGYNEQFF
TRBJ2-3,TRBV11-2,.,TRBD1,TGTGCCAGCAGCCCGGGTACAGGGGAAACAGATACGCAGTATTTT,CASSPGTGETDTQYF
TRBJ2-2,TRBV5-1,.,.,TGCGCCAGCAGCTTCAGGGAAACCGGGGAGCTGTTTTTT,CASSFRETGELFF
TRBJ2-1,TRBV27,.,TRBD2,TGTGCCAGCAGTTTATATCGGACTAGCGGGAGGGGACACTACAATGAGCAGTTCTTC,CASSLYRTSGRGHYNEQFF
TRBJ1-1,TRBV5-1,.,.,TGCGCCAGCAGCTTGGAGATTAACAGGGATACTGAAGCTTTCTTT,CASSLEINRDTEAFF